These 21 T cell receptor beta chains came from one sample sequenced in a study of shared clonotypes between healthy human individuals. The table came from immunoSEQ multiplex PCR; TCRdb's copy has only in-frame clones and leaves some out. The sample has about a million clones, roughly 72% seen once. The sample was memory CD4+ T cells sorted from blood. Regarding subset: CD45RA-negative fraction. These TCRs come from a man younger than 30 in good health.

This chain uses TRBV2 with TRBJ2-7; a possible D gene is TRBD1 (5 bases). The germline CDR1 and CDR2 sequences are SNHLY and FYNNEI. The CDR3 length is 12 residues. V was cut by 4 bases and J by 4 bases, with 8 bases left in between. CDR3 amino acids: CASSVDRYEQYF. CDR3 bases: TGTGCCAGCAGTGTAGACAGATACGAGCAGTACTTC. The full variable domain, in which reference TRBV2 and TRBJ2-7 provide the parts outside the CDR3, is EPEVTQTPSHQVTQMGQEVILRCVPISNHLYFYWYRQILGQKVEFLVSFYNNEISEKSEIFDDQFSVERPDGSNFTLKIRSTKLEDSAMYFCASSVDRYEQYFGPGTRLTVT.

The rearrangement uses TRBV4-1 and TRBJ2-1; no reliable D call. CDR3 length equals 12 residues. Germline V gene lookup returns CDR1 MGHRA and CDR2 YSYEKL. V lost 0 bases and J 10 bases, leaving 7 bases between the germline ends. As DNA, the CDR3 is TGCGCCAGCAGCCAAGAAACCGGGGAGCAGTTCTTC. Translating gives CASSQETGEQFF.

The chain has TRBV6-5 and TRBJ2-1, with 11 bases aligning to TRBD2. The CDR3 contains 15 residues. Germline trimming cut 5 bases from V and 3 bases from J; bases unmatched to any gene: 3. Germline V gene sequence: CDR1 MNHEY, CDR2 SVGAGI. CDR3 DNA: TGTGCCAGCAGTACTAGCGGGAGCGGCTACAATGAGCAGTTCTTC. This gives the protein CASSTSGSGYNEQFF.

This chain joins TRBV6-6 and TRBJ2-2; 7 positions agree with TRBD1. The CDR3 sequence is 16 residues long. Germline lookup yields CDR1 MNHNY and CDR2 SVGAGI (reference sequence). V dropped 7 bases and J dropped 5; count of bases not matched to a gene: 13. The CDR3 sequence: CASISAGTELTGELFF. The CDR3 DNA is TGTGCCAGCATTTCGGCCGGGACAGAGCTTACCGGGGAGCTGTTTTTT.

The CDR3 protein is CASSQWGVASNQPQHF. The CDR3 DNA follows: TGTGCCAGCTCCCAGTGGGGAGTCGCGAGCAATCAGCCCCAGCATTTT. The chain joins TRBV18 to TRBJ1-5, with D unclear. CDR1 is KGHSH and CDR2 is LQKENI in the germline V gene. CDR3 length: 16 amino acids. Trimming pared 6 bases from V and 1 base from J, leaving 16 bases between.

The chain has TRBV7-9 and TRBJ1-2; D not certain. The ends were cut back, 3 bases at V and 6 bases at J, with 11 bases in the middle. Germline CDR1 SEHNR, CDR2 FQNEAQ (reference sequence). This CDR3 has 13 amino acids. The CDR3 coding sequence is TGTGCCAGCAGCTTGACGGGGTTTGATGGCTACACCTTC. Amino acids: CASSLTGFDGYTF.

Note on this clone: Distinct nucleotide sequences in the sample also encode this CDR3. The rearrangement links TRBV18 to TRBJ2-5; D remains ambiguous. Germline V gene sequence: CDR1 KGHSH, CDR2 LQKENI. V dropped 3 bases and J dropped 4 bases, with 9 bases sitting between them. The CDR3 consists of 13 residues. The CDR3 is CASSPPTRETQYF. As DNA, the CDR3 is TGTGCCAGCTCACCGCCGACACGAGAGACCCAGTACTTC.

The chain joins TRBV5-6 to TRBJ2-6; maybe TRBD1 (6 bases). Germline V lookup: CDR1 SGHDT, CDR2 YYEEEE. Trimming removed 7 bases from V and 1 base from J, with 15 bases in between. There are 16 residues in the CDR3. DNA for the CDR3: TGTGCCAGCGCTGGGGGCGGTCAATCTGGGGCCAACGTCCTGACTTTC. Translation gives CASAGGGQSGANVLTF.

The rearrangement joins TRBV5-1 to TRBJ2-3; TRBD1 aligns across 8 bases. The V gene end was trimmed by 2 bases and the J gene end by 3 bases; junction bases not matched to a gene: 5. The CDR3 has 15 residues. Germline V gene lookup returns CDR1 SGHRS and CDR2 YFSETQ. CDR3 loop: CASSLWTGRTDTQYF. The CDR3 DNA sequence: TGCGCCAGCAGCTTATGGACAGGGCGAACAGATACGCAGTATTTT.

V is TRBV19 and J is TRBJ2-7; D may be TRBD1 or TRBD2 (6 bases each). The CDR3 runs to 15 residues. Germline values: CDR1 LNHDA, CDR2 SQIVND (reference sequence). The V end was cut by 1 base, the J end by 5 bases, with 15 bases between. Here the CDR3 reads CASSIGRAGVNEQYF. DNA for the CDR3: TGTGCCAGTAGTATAGGGAGGGCAGGGGTCAACGAGCAGTACTTC.

This clone has a count of ten or more. The gene calls are TRBV2 and TRBJ2-4; D unresolved. From germline, CDR1 is SNHLY and CDR2 FYNNEI. The length of the CDR3 is 14 residues. Trimming took 1 base from V and 6 from J, leaving 10 bases between them. CDR3 coding DNA: TGTGCCAGCAGTGAAGGGATCCTACGAAACATTCAGTACTTC. This sequence encodes CASSEGILRNIQYF.

This clone was picked up many times. The rearrangement joins TRBV4-1 to TRBJ2-1; 10 bases map to TRBD2. CDR1 is MGHRA, CDR2 YSYEKL, per germline. V shed 4 bases and J 3 bases; nucleotides not matched to a gene: 9. The CDR3 loop spans 17 amino acids. In DNA form, the CDR3 reads TGCGCCAGCAGCCCCGAACCCCTAGCGGGAGTCTACAATGAGCAGTTCTTC. This gives the protein CASSPEPLAGVYNEQFF.

This sequence joins TRBV19 and TRBJ2-4; unclear D gene. Germline V gene data show CDR1 as LNHDA and CDR2 as SQIVND (reference sequence). This CDR3 has 13 amino acids. V was cut by 4 bases and J by 9 bases, with 13 bases left in between. The CDR3: CASSTTVRGIQYF. In DNA, the CDR3 is TGTGCCAGTAGTACAACGGTACGAGGCATTCAGTACTTC.

The genes are TRBV5-1 and TRBJ2-5; D possibly corresponds to TRBD2 (6 bases). The CDR3 has 16 amino acids. Trimming took 0 bases from V and 4 from J, leaving 16 bases between them. CDR1 SGHRS and CDR2 YFSETQ come from the germline V gene. In nucleotides, the CDR3 is TGCGCCAGCAGCTTGGTAAGGGGACTGAGCGCAGAGACCCAGTACTTC. Its protein is CASSLVRGLSAETQYF.

This clone turned up a few times. This chain links TRBV28 with TRBJ1-5; 8 bases line up with TRBD1. Losses at the gene ends were 8 bases for V and 7 bases for J; bases not matched to a gene: 13. The CDR3 length is 15 residues. Germline V gene data show CDR1 as MDHEN and CDR2 as SYDVKM. CDR3 nucleotides: TGTGCCAGCGACCCCCATACAGGGGGGCGGCAGCCCCAGCATTTT. Translated, it gives CASDPHTGGRQPQHF. Together with reference TRBV28 and TRBJ1-5, the CDR3 gives the full variable domain: DVKVTQSSRYLVKRTGEKVFLECVQDMDHENMFWYRQDPGLGLRLIYFSYDVKMKEKGDIPEGYSVSREKKERFSLILESASTNQTSMYLCASDPHTGGRQPQHFGDGTRLSIL.

This clone was counted only a few times. The gene calls are TRBV25-1 and TRBJ1-2; 9 bases are a match to TRBD1. Losses at the gene ends were 3 bases for V and 7 bases for J; bases not matched to a gene: 12. Germline CDR1 reads MGHDK; CDR2 reads SYGVNS. The CDR3 consists of 16 residues. The chain's CDR3 is CASSEERPGQGTGYTF. The CDR3 bases are TGTGCCAGCAGTGAGGAGAGACCGGGACAGGGAACTGGCTACACCTTC.

With respect to this clone: Other DNA variants within this sample encode the same CDR3. The gene calls are TRBV6-5 and TRBJ2-2; D could derive from TRBD1 or TRBD2 (5 bases each). The CDR3 has 15 amino acids. CDR1 is MNHEY and CDR2 is SVGAGI in the germline V gene. The ends were cut back, 7 bases at V and 2 bases at J, with 14 bases in the middle. CDR3 amino acids: CASTPGTANTGELFF. DNA of the CDR3: TGTGCCAGCACCCCGGGGACGGCAAACACCGGGGAGCTGTTTTTT.

J is TRBJ2-3 and V is TRBV19; TRBD2 matches at 8 bases. CDR3 size: 14 residues. Germline-derived CDR1 and CDR2 are LNHDA and SQIVND (reference sequence). V shed 1 base, J shed 4 bases, and the junction held 1 base outside the gene matches. CDR3 nucleotide sequence: TGTGCCAGTAGTATAGCGGGGGGGGCAGATACGCAGTATTTT. Protein sequence: CASSIAGGADTQYF.

This clone has a single count. This CDR3 reads CAISGSSGATDTQYF. The CDR3 DNA reads TGTGCCATCAGTGGGTCTAGCGGGGCCACAGATACGCAGTATTTT. The rearrangement links TRBV10-3 to TRBJ2-3; 9 bases align to TRBD2. The CDR3 is made up of 15 amino acids. The V gene end was trimmed by 4 bases and the J gene end by 2 bases; junction bases not matched to a gene: 4. CDR1 and CDR2 (germline): ENHRY, SYGVKD.

The chain employs TRBV9 and TRBJ1-2; D perhaps matches TRBD1 (6 bases). Trimming stripped 3 bases from V and 9 bases from J, with 21 bases between. The CDR3 is made up of 15 amino acids. Germline V gene data show CDR1 as SGDLS and CDR2 as YYNGEE. The CDR3 region has the DNA TGTGCCAGCAGCGCCCAAGTTGGGCAGGGGATAAGCTACACCTTC. Its translation: CASSAQVGQGISYTF.

This clone was detected a few times. Other DNA sequences from this sample encode an identical CDR3 as well. The chain recombines TRBV5-1 with TRBJ2-7, with D unclear. The CDR3 length is 12 residues. Germline loops: CDR1 SGHRS, CDR2 YFSETQ. V lost 0 bases to trimming and J lost 5 bases, with 6 bases between them. The CDR3 bases are TGCGCCAGCAGCTTGGCGGCCAACGAGCAGTACTTC. It specifies CASSLAANEQYF.